Reported below is one TCR beta chain. Antigen specificity is unknown. There are 14 residues in the CDR3. Germline-derived CDR1 and CDR2 are MNHNY and SVGAGI (reference sequence). With V trimmed by 10 bases and J by 1 base, 6 bases remained unmatched. These data come from a study of cytomegalovirus exposure and HLA in healthy donors. Broader study findings: The dataset shows that most TCR sequences were rare, while some public TCRs occurred in many donors. TCR beta chains numbering more than 150 were designated cytomegalovirus-associated. Within the approximately 130 validation repertoires, first-cohort TCR clusters tended to co-occur, according to a later analysis.

Sequenced by immunoSEQ multiplex PCR; TCRdb stores in-frame clones only, minus some. The sample comprises 120,000 or so clones, 89% of which are singletons, and approximately 1.1% rests with the top ten. The rearrangement joins TRBV6-6 to TRBJ2-2; 7 bases map to TRBD1. The origin of this receptor is a woman between 18 and 29 years old in good health and CMV-seronegative. The material sequenced was PBMCs. The CDR3 reads CATTGTVNTGELFF. The CDR3 bases are TGTGCCACCACCGGGACAGTGAACACCGGGGAGCTGTTTTTT.